The 10 T cell receptor beta chains presented below share a single source sample, sequenced in a study of blood T cell repertoires in COVID-19 (dated by TCRdb to 2018 to 2020). Library creation used the immunoSEQ multiplex PCR assay. TCRdb re-hosts the immuneACCESS table, in-frame sequences only. Its copies lack some clones; in the studies checked, an unresolved V gene accounts for under half of them, and the cause for the rest is not known. The sample contains approximately 92,000 clones, about 70% of them found a single time. The top ten hold around 23% of the sample. The source material was peripheral blood. The receptors here all came from a woman in her fifties or sixties in a cohort sampled during active or convalescent COVID-19.

V usage is TRBV10-3 and J usage is TRBJ1-1, with D possibly matching TRBD1 (5 bases). Per the germline V gene, CDR1 is ENHRY and CDR2 is SYGVKD. Between the trimmed V and J ends, which lost 7 bases and 1 base, there was a span of 16 bases. The CDR3 length is 15 residues. The CDR3 region has the DNA TGTGCCATCACCTCCACCCAGGGATCGAACACTGAAGCTTTCTTT. This codes for CAITSTQGSNTEAFF.

The chain carries TRBV5-1 and TRBJ1-1, with D possibly TRBD1 on 5 matching bases. The germline CDR1 and CDR2 sequences are SGHRS and YFSETQ. The V end lost 3 bases, the J end lost 3 bases, and 15 bases lay between the germline ends. This CDR3 comprises 15 residues. CDR3 coding DNA: TGCGCCAGCAGCTCAGATGGCAGGGCAGACACTGAAGCTTTCTTT. Translation gives CASSSDGRADTEAFF. Looking up the rest from reference TRBV5-1 and TRBJ1-1 gives the full variable domain: KAGVTQTPRYLIKTRGQQVTLSCSPISGHRSVSWYQQTPGQGLQFLFEYFSETQRNKGNFPGRFSGRQFSNSRSEMNVSTLELGDSALYLCASSSDGRADTEAFFGQGTRLTVV.

The chain joins TRBV20-1 to TRBJ2-3; 8 bases fit TRBD2. CDR3 length: 17 amino acids. CDR1 is DFQATT and CDR2 is SNEGSKA in the germline V gene (reference sequence). V shed 3 bases and J 6 bases; nucleotides not matched to a gene: 17. For the CDR3, the DNA is TGCAGTGCTAGTTTTGGGTTGGGCGGGGGGAGAATGGATACGCAGTATTTT. Encoded protein: CSASFGLGGGRMDTQYF.

This clone was counted only a few times. The chain is built from TRBV19 and TRBJ1-2; no reliable D call. This CDR3 has 15 amino acids. V was cut by 7 bases and J by 3 bases, with 18 bases left in between. Germline-derived CDR1 and CDR2 are LNHDA and SQIVND (reference sequence). CDR3 nucleotide sequence: TGTGCCAGTATTTTTCGTGCTTCGGGGTACTATGGCTACACCTTC. Translating it yields CASIFRASGYYGYTF.

The chain carries TRBV27 and TRBJ1-5; D gene uncertain. The germline V and J ends were trimmed by 3 bases and 6 bases, with 3 bases remaining between them. CDR1 and CDR2 from the germline V gene are MNHEY and SMNVEV (reference sequence). This CDR3 contains 11 residues. The CDR3 is CASSFGQPQHF. DNA for the CDR3: TGTGCCAGCAGTTTCGGTCAGCCCCAGCATTTT.

The V call is TRBV4-3, the J call TRBJ2-3, with D possibly matching TRBD2 (6 bases). This CDR3 contains 15 residues. The germline V and J ends were trimmed by 0 bases and 1 base, with 8 bases remaining between them. Germline assignment: CDR1 LGHNA and CDR2 YSLEER. The CDR3, as DNA: TGCGCCAGCAGCCAAGACGGGACTCGCACAGATACGCAGTATTTT. Its translation: CASSQDGTRTDTQYF.

The gene calls are TRBV7-9 and TRBJ1-4; 8 positions agree with TRBD1. Germline V gene lookup returns CDR1 SEHNR and CDR2 FQNEAQ (reference sequence). Trimming at V came to 2 bases and at J to 10 bases, leaving 12 bases not matched to a gene. The CDR3 sequence is 16 residues long. The CDR3 DNA follows: TGTGCCAGCAGCTTATCATCCCAGGGGGCGCCGGGAAAACTGTTTTTT. The encoded protein is CASSLSSQGAPGKLFF.

V usage is TRBV28 and J usage is TRBJ2-3; tentatively, D is TRBD1 (5 bases). The CDR3 runs to 14 residues. V lost 0 bases and J lost 9, with 13 bases in between. Looked up from germline, CDR1 is MDHEN and CDR2 is SYDVKM. The CDR3 protein is CASSLWQGGPTQYF. The DNA of the CDR3 is TGTGCCAGCAGTTTATGGCAGGGTGGACCCACGCAGTATTTT.

Many counts were recorded for this clone. J is TRBJ1-3 and V is TRBV7-2; perhaps TRBD1 as D (6 bases). Per the germline V gene, CDR1 is SGHTA and CDR2 is FQGNSA. CDR3 length: 16 amino acids. Trimming cost V 2 bases and J 0 bases, with 11 bases left between them. DNA of the CDR3: TGTGCCAGCAGCTTATTGGGACACCACTCTGGAAACACCATATATTTT. Its translation is CASSLLGHHSGNTIYF.

The rearrangement uses TRBV5-1 and TRBJ2-7; the match to TRBD2 covers 8 bases. The CDR3 is 14 residues long. Germline CDR1 SGHRS, CDR2 YFSETQ. Losses at the gene ends were 2 bases for V and 0 bases for J; bases not matched to a gene: 1. CDR3 sequence (DNA): TGCGCCAGCAGCTTAGCGGGGGTCTCCTACGAGCAGTACTTC. This codes for CASSLAGVSYEQYF.